This T cell receptor (beta chain) was documented in a study of beta chain features in type 1 diabetes (dated by TCRdb to the late 2010s). Regarding the study in general: Mean age, gender distribution, total cell number and subset yield were not different between patients and healthy donors. In the study, TCRB repertoires of sorted circulating CD4+ T cell subsets from recently diagnosed type 1 diabetes patients were compared with those of matched healthy donors. A total of roughly 99,000,000 sorted cells were examined across all samples, and the number of cells per subset was strongly correlated with RNA yield. Regulatory and stem cell-like memory subsets were isolated from only 8 patients and roughly 8 healthy donors, whereas naive and central memory subsets came from all 30 or so donors.

About this clone itself: What this receptor recognizes is not known. Qualities for individual bases were not recorded, and no much larger clone is one base off.

V and J lose 5 bases and 9 bases, and a span of 20 bases separates them. Reading the germline V gene gives CDR1 SGHTA and CDR2 FQGNSA. There are 16 amino acids in the CDR3, from cysteine to phenylalanine inclusive. Only the CDR3 DNA stays, 48 bases, in frame from base 1. Each donor gave one peripheral blood draw, roughly 110 mL on average, collected into heparinised tubes. Naive, central memory, regulatory and stem cell-like memory CD4+ T cells were sorted on a BD FACSAria II using a panel including CD45RO, CCR7, CD25, CD127, CD95 and CD27. Every sorted population had a purity above 95%. PBMCs were separated immediately by Lymphoprep density gradient centrifugation and were stained directly, without being cultured. Samples were stained and sorted in pairs, with one healthy donor and one patient per experiment, so that batch effects were minimized. General conclusions and limits of the study: PCR may preferentially amplify shorter templates, but because patient and control samples were amplified and corrected together, any resulting skew would affect both groups equally. Type 1 diabetes patients showed a moderate but significant shortening of TCRB CDR3 length in all four CD4+ subsets. Fewer insertions and more nucleotide deletions at VDJ recombination sites were observed in patients with type 1 diabetes, implying thymic rearrangement abnormalities. Naive, central memory and regulatory TCRB repertoires appeared more similar among patients than among healthy donors. Because the HLA sub-analyses included only small numbers of individuals, any influence of HLA type on TCRB rearrangement was left unresolved. Because cDNA rather than genomic DNA was sequenced, highly expressing activated cells could have been over-represented, although no difference in activation and CD3 levels was found between groups.

The entire isolated RNA was reverse transcribed using the High Capacity cDNA Reverse Transcription Kit, and thus expressed TCRB transcripts were sequenced. Deep immunoSEQ sequencing was performed on naive, central memory and regulatory T cell samples, with an average of roughly 3.3 million total reads per sample. After sorted cells were lysed in RLT buffer, RNA was extracted with DNase-treated RNeasy Micro or Mini kits, with the choice depending on cell number. To prevent cross-contamination, every cell subset was processed on its own, while patient and healthy donor samples were processed together. TCRB sequences were amplified from cDNA with the immunoSEQ multiplex PCR, producing 87-bp fragments spanning the CDR3 region. Sequencing of the amplicons was performed on the Illumina HiSeq platform. Turning to the authors' computational methods: PCR bias was corrected computationally using synthetic template baselines, and reads within Hamming distance 2 were collapsed, with unmergeable singletons discarded. Reads were aligned against IMGT to assign V, D and J genes, CDR3 length and insertions or deletions at six rearrangement sites. Within each subset, clonotype counts were normalized to the number of sorted cells before true diversity and Gini coefficients were calculated with the tcR R package. The overlap coefficient, calculated on TCRB nucleotide sequences, was used to quantify repertoire sharing. As a proxy for the pre-selection repertoire, out-of-frame TCRB sequences from naive cells were analyzed. In TCRdb, the immuneACCESS table is reduced to in-frame sequences with V and J assigned. These tables do not hold every clone; where another copy was compared, an unresolved V gene accounts for under half, and the others remain unexplained. V and J calls plus clone size are reproduced from that table; the DNA served to infer D and trimming. The sample table records about 930,000 clones; 17% of these occur just once. Of the sample, about 0.025% is held by the ten largest clones.

The V and J genes are TRBV7-2 and TRBJ1-6; possibly the D gene is TRBD1, per 5 matching bases. The material sequenced was naive CD4+ T cells from blood. The cell subset or site label for this specimen denotes: true naive CD4+ T cells. The clonotype originates from a woman aged 18 to 35 in good health. CDR3 reads: CASSLQAEVTSSPLHF. The bases are TGTGCCAGCAGCCTACAGGCCGAGGTCACCAGTTCACCCCTCCACTTT.